A single sample is the source of the 32 T cell receptor beta chains below, sequenced in a study of cytomegalovirus exposure and HLA in healthy donors. Primers: 60 Vbeta forward and 13 Jbeta reverse. Repertoires were generated with immunoSEQ multiplex PCR, while TCRdb's copy carries only in-frame clones and drops some. Here the sample spans around 170,000 clones, roughly 84% being singletons. Sequencing was done on a sample of PBMCs. These receptors all stem from a boy aged 2 to 10 in good health and CMV-seronegative.

The rearrangement uses TRBV5-4 and TRBJ2-3, with TRBD2 matching 13 bases. The V segment lost 4 bases and the J segment 4 bases; nucleotides outside the gene matches: 6. Per germline, CDR1 SGHNT and CDR2 YYREEE (reference sequence). The CDR3 runs 16 residues. The CDR3 bases are TGTGCCAGCAGCCTTTGGACTAGCGGGAGATCAGATACGCAGTATTTT. Translating it yields CASSLWTSGRSDTQYF. Full variable domain (remainder filled in from reference TRBV5-4 and TRBJ2-3): ETGVTQSPTHLIKTRGQQVTLRCSSQSGHNTVSWYQQALGQGPQFIFQYYREEENGRGNFPPRFSGLQFPNYSSELNVNALELDDSALYLCASSLWTSGRSDTQYFGPGTRLTVL.

This clone was seen once. The chain employs TRBV9 and TRBJ2-7; 8 bases are a match to TRBD2. After removal of 4 bases from V and 3 bases from J, the junction contained 9 bases not matched to a gene. Germline V gene lookup returns CDR1 SGDLS and CDR2 YYNGEE. The CDR3 sequence is 15 residues long. The CDR3 spells CASSPSGTRVYEQYF. CDR3 DNA sequence: TGTGCCAGCAGCCCTAGTGGGACTAGGGTCTACGAGCAGTACTTC.

This clone was seen a few times. The V gene is TRBV4-2, the J gene TRBJ1-2, with TRBD1 matching 9 bases. The germline V gene has CDR1 LGHNA and CDR2 YNFKEQ. Unmatched junction bases numbered 15, after V lost 9 bases and J lost 7 bases. This CDR3 region has 15 residues. Here the CDR3 reads CASSSPRTGDRGYTF. CDR3 in DNA: TGTGCCAGTTCGTCTCCCCGGACAGGGGATCGTGGCTACACCTTC.

This chain joins TRBV6-1 and TRBJ1-2, with D possibly matching TRBD1 (6 bases). From germline, CDR1 is MNHNS and CDR2 SASEGT. The germline V and J ends were trimmed by 5 bases and 8 bases, with 12 bases remaining between them. The CDR3 covers 12 residues. CDR3 loop: CASSTTGIGYTF. The DNA for the CDR3 is TGTGCCAGCAGTACCACAGGGATCGGCTACACCTTC.

The chain links TRBV5-1 to TRBJ2-6; D perhaps matches TRBD1 (6 bases). In germline, CDR1 is SGHRS, CDR2 YFSETQ. The CDR3 covers 15 residues. Between the trimmed V and J ends, which lost 2 bases and 4 bases, there was a span of 10 bases. This chain's CDR3 is CASSFTGFGANVLTF. The CDR3 DNA reads as TGCGCCAGCAGCTTTACAGGGTTCGGGGCCAACGTCCTGACTTTC.

V gene TRBV18 combines with J gene TRBJ2-3; TRBD2 matches 7 bases. The CDR3 length is 15 residues. Germline loops: CDR1 KGHSH, CDR2 LQKENI. V trimming: 3 bases; J trimming: 1 base; junction bases outside the gene matches: 4. The CDR3 nucleotides read TGTGCCAGCTCACCCTCGGGAGGTGGCACAGATACGCAGTATTTT. Translated: CASSPSGGGTDTQYF. Full variable domain (remainder filled in from reference TRBV18 and TRBJ2-3): NAGVMQNPRHLVRRRGQEARLRCSPMKGHSHVYWYRQLPEEGLKFMVYLQKENIIDESGMPKERFSAEFPKEGPSILRIQQVVRGDSAAYFCASSPSGGGTDTQYFGPGTRLTVL.

The chain joins TRBV18 to TRBJ1-1, with 8 positions matching TRBD1. V dropped 8 bases and J dropped 6; count of bases not matched to a gene: 20. CDR1 is KGHSH and CDR2 is LQKENI in the germline V gene. The CDR3 is 17 residues long. In nucleotides, the CDR3 is TGTGCCAGCACCCAACTAGAGGGCAGGGGGCGAAATGCTGAAGCTTTCTTT. Translating it yields CASTQLEGRGRNAEAFF.

V is TRBV28 and J is TRBJ2-7, with 7 positions matching TRBD1. V lost 5 bases to trimming and J lost 2 bases; unmatched junction nucleotides: 9. This CDR3 spans 15 amino acids. The V gene's germline CDR1 is MDHEN and CDR2 SYDVKM. The CDR3 here is CASSGLTGNTYEQYF. The CDR3, as DNA: TGTGCCAGCAGTGGCCTGACAGGGAATACCTACGAGCAGTACTTC.

J is TRBJ2-1 and V is TRBV6-5, with 8 nucleotides matching TRBD2. The CDR3 has 15 residues. Germline V gene lookup returns CDR1 MNHEY and CDR2 SVGAGI. J lost 7 bases, V lost 0 bases, and 5 bases had no gene match. CDR3 in DNA: TGTGCCAGCAGTTACTCAGTTAGCGGGATGAATGAGCAGTTCTTC. Its protein product is CASSYSVSGMNEQFF.

This rearrangement joins TRBV6-1 to TRBJ1-3; D ambiguous. Trimming took 1 base from V and 4 from J, leaving 14 bases between them. The CDR3 totals 16 residues. Germline lookup yields CDR1 MNHNS and CDR2 SASEGT. The CDR3 DNA follows: TGTGCCAGCAGTGAAGTCATGCCGAGGTCCGGAAACACCATATATTTT. Its protein is CASSEVMPRSGNTIYF.

J is TRBJ1-2 and V is TRBV30; D is possibly TRBD1 (5 bases). The CDR3 length is 15 residues. Trimming cost V 3 bases and J 8 bases, with 22 bases left between them. CDR1 is GTSNPN, CDR2 SVGIG, per germline (reference sequence). Here the CDR3 DNA reads TGTGCCTGGAGGATCTTCGATATAGGGGTTGGGGGCTACACCTTC. This sequence encodes CAWRIFDIGVGGYTF.

This clone was seen just once. The chain recombines TRBV28 with TRBJ1-2; 12 bases fit TRBD1. The trim removed 8 bases at V and 7 bases at J, leaving 11 bases unmatched. Looked up from germline, CDR1 is MDHEN and CDR2 is SYDVKM. CDR3 size: 15 residues. This CDR3 is CASVLTGTGGGGYTF. Here the CDR3 DNA reads TGTGCCAGCGTCCTTACCGGGACAGGGGGCGGTGGCTACACCTTC.

V and J are TRBV27 and TRBJ2-7; D perhaps matches TRBD2 (6 bases). V dropped 5 bases and J dropped 2 bases, with 16 bases sitting between them. Germline values: CDR1 MNHEY, CDR2 SMNVEV (reference sequence). The CDR3 runs 15 residues. CDR3 sequence: CASSPLWRATYEQYF. CDR3 in DNA: TGTGCCAGCAGTCCCCTGTGGAGGGCCACCTACGAGCAGTACTTC.

J is TRBJ2-1 and V is TRBV7-6; 8 bases line up with TRBD2. The V segment lost 0 bases and the J segment 4 bases; nucleotides outside the gene matches: 8. In germline, CDR1 is SGHVS, CDR2 FNYEAQ. This CDR3 is 17 amino acids long. CDR3 in amino acids: CASSLAHDVAGYNEQFF. The DNA of the CDR3 is TGTGCCAGCAGCTTAGCGCACGACGTAGCGGGGTACAATGAGCAGTTCTTC.

The chain couples TRBV5-1 to TRBJ1-1; TRBD1 matches at 7 bases. After removal of 3 bases from V and 0 bases from J, the junction contained 8 bases not matched to a gene. CDR3 length equals 16 residues. Germline V gene sequence: CDR1 SGHRS, CDR2 YFSETQ. CDR3 coding DNA: TGCGCCAGCAGCTCACGGACAGGCTTCATGAACACTGAAGCTTTCTTT. Protein sequence: CASSSRTGFMNTEAFF.

The V gene is TRBV11-2, the J gene TRBJ2-2; D might be TRBD2 (6 bases). CDR3 size: 12 residues. The V end was cut by 5 bases, the J end by 9 bases, with 10 bases between. Germline lookup yields CDR1 SGHAT and CDR2 FQNNGV. Here the CDR3 DNA reads TGTGCCAGCAGCCCACGGGGGAGGGAGCTGTTTTTT. Translated, it gives CASSPRGRELFF.

The V call is TRBV9, the J call TRBJ2-3; 11 bases map to TRBD2. From germline, CDR1 is SGDLS and CDR2 YYNGEE. The V and J ends lost 3 bases and 4 bases, in that order; junction bases with no gene match: 10. The CDR3 extends over 17 amino acids. The CDR3: CASSGRGTSGSPDTQYF. The CDR3 bases are TGTGCCAGCAGCGGCCGGGGAACTAGCGGGAGTCCAGATACGCAGTATTTT.

The chain couples TRBV10-2 to TRBJ1-5; 9 bases match TRBD1. The germline V gene encodes CDR1 WSHSY and CDR2 SAAADI. J gave up 1 base and V 4 bases, and 2 bases lay outside the gene matches. CDR3 length: 15 residues. The CDR3 coding sequence is TGCGCCAGCAGTGGACAGGGGGTGAGCAATCAGCCCCAGCATTTT. The encoded protein is CASSGQGVSNQPQHF.

The chain carries TRBV29-1 and TRBJ1-1; 8 bases line up with TRBD1. The junction had 4 bases not matched to a gene; V was cut back by 5 bases and J by 2 bases. The CDR3 runs to 13 residues. The germline V gene encodes CDR1 SQVTM and CDR2 ANQGSEA. CDR3 region: CSVTDRGNTEAFF. Here the CDR3 DNA reads TGCAGCGTTACCGACAGGGGAAACACTGAAGCTTTCTTT.

The chain recombines TRBV6-5 with TRBJ1-1; perhaps TRBD1 as D (6 bases). CDR1 and CDR2 (germline): MNHEY, SVGAGI. The length of the CDR3 is 16 residues. V was clipped by 0 bases and J by 0 bases, with 11 bases between them. The CDR3 DNA reads TGTGCCAGCAGTTACTCGACAGGCCTCTTGAACACTGAAGCTTTCTTT. Translated: CASSYSTGLLNTEAFF.

This rearrangement joins TRBV5-6 to TRBJ1-5, with D maybe TRBD1 (5 bases). The V end lost 0 bases, the J end lost 5 bases, and 12 bases lay between the germline ends. CDR1 is SGHDT, CDR2 YYEEEE, per germline. The length of the CDR3 is 15 residues. This CDR3 is CASSLGGRGHQPQHF. The CDR3, as DNA: TGTGCCAGCAGCTTGGGGGGTAGGGGTCATCAGCCCCAGCATTTT.

The rearrangement joins TRBV2 to TRBJ2-5; 7 bases agree with TRBD2. The CDR3 consists of 15 residues. In germline, CDR1 is SNHLY, CDR2 FYNNEI. J gave up 1 base and V 3 bases, and 5 bases lay outside the gene matches. The DNA for the CDR3 is TGTGCCAGCAGTGAGGGGCTAGCGGTCCAAGAGACCCAGTACTTC. The encoded protein is CASSEGLAVQETQYF.

The V gene is TRBV6-5, the J gene TRBJ2-7, with 7 nucleotides matching TRBD1. CDR3 length: 15 residues. Germline CDR1 reads MNHEY; CDR2 reads SVGAGI. V gave up 7 bases and J gave up 0 bases; unmatched junction bases: 9. CDR3 sequence reads: CASTQPTGPSYEQYF. The CDR3 DNA reads as TGTGCCAGCACCCAACCGACAGGGCCCTCCTACGAGCAGTACTTC.

The chain combines TRBV6-5 with TRBJ1-1, with 10 positions matching TRBD1. This CDR3 region has 14 residues. With 5 bases clipped from V and 5 bases from J, the junction kept 5 bases outside the gene matches. CDR1 and CDR2 (germline): MNHEY, SVGAGI. CDR3: CASSRQGARTEAFF. The CDR3 DNA is TGTGCCAGCAGTCGACAGGGGGCGCGGACTGAAGCTTTCTTT.

The chain has TRBV5-4 and TRBJ2-2; 8 nucleotides line up with TRBD2. V lost 3 bases, J lost 0 bases, and 4 bases stayed unmatched. CDR1 is SGHNT, CDR2 YYREEE, per germline (reference sequence). The CDR3 sequence is 16 residues long. CDR3 DNA sequence: TGTGCCAGCAGCTGGTCTAGCGGGCCGAACACCGGGGAGCTGTTTTTT. Amino acids: CASSWSSGPNTGELFF.

V usage is TRBV7-9 and J usage is TRBJ1-1; possible D gene TRBD1, 5 bases. CDR3 size: 13 residues. V was pared by 5 bases and J by 6 bases, with 13 bases between. Germline loops: CDR1 SEHNR, CDR2 FQNEAQ (reference sequence). CDR3 in amino acids: CASSRGSSSEAFF. CDR3 DNA: TGTGCCAGCAGCCGGGGGAGTAGCTCTGAAGCTTTCTTT.

The chain joins TRBV4-2 to TRBJ1-3, with D maybe TRBD1 (6 bases). Trimming cost V 0 bases and J 3 bases, with 18 bases left between them. The V gene's germline CDR1 is LGHNA and CDR2 YNFKEQ. The CDR3 extends over 18 amino acids. Here the CDR3 DNA reads TGTGCCAGCAGCCAAGACGCCTATAGAACAGGGAGTGGAAACACCATATATTTT. Amino acid sequence: CASSQDAYRTGSGNTIYF.

The gene calls are TRBV29-1 and TRBJ2-7, with 10 bases matching TRBD1. Germline-derived CDR1 and CDR2 are SQVTM and ANQGSEA. Germline trimming cut 7 bases from V and 6 bases from J; bases unmatched to any gene: 9. The CDR3 runs 13 residues. The CDR3 sequence: CSADRDRGGEQYF. In DNA form, the CDR3 reads TGCAGCGCCGACCGGGACAGGGGAGGCGAGCAGTACTTC.

The V call is TRBV7-2, the J call TRBJ2-1; tentative D call: TRBD1 (5 bases). Germline-derived CDR1 and CDR2 are SGHTA and FQGNSA. The CDR3 is 16 amino acids. V dropped 1 base and J dropped 1 base, with 11 bases sitting between them. CDR3 bases: TGTGCCAGCAGCTTAGAGATCCAGGGATCCTACAATGAGCAGTTCTTC. Translated: CASSLEIQGSYNEQFF.

The chain joins TRBV12-1 to TRBJ2-1; the table's D call, TRBD2, was not checked against the DNA. TRBV12-1 is marked as a pseudogene. The CDR3 runs 16 residues. CDR3 nucleotides: TGTGCCAGCAGCTTTTCTAGCGGGAGGGCCTTACAGGAGCAGTTCTTC. Translation gives CASSFSSGRALQEQFF.

This clone was detected a few times. Other nucleotide sequences from this sample produce the same CDR3. This chain links TRBV5-1 with TRBJ2-1; TRBD2 matches at 9 bases. This CDR3 is 14 amino acids long. The V segment lost 3 bases and the J segment 4 bases; nucleotides outside the gene matches: 2. CDR1 and CDR2 (germline): SGHRS, YFSETQ. CDR3 in DNA: TGCGCCAGCAGCTCGGGACTAGCTTACAATGAGCAGTTCTTC. It translates to CASSSGLAYNEQFF.

This chain uses TRBV25-1 with TRBJ1-5; D may be TRBD1 (6 bases). V lost 8 bases, J lost 0 bases, and 20 bases lay in between. Germline CDR1 MGHDK, CDR2 SYGVNS. This CDR3 has 17 residues. CDR3 sequence reads: CASCPLYRAISNQPQHF. In nucleotides, the CDR3 is TGTGCCAGCTGCCCGTTATACAGGGCAATTAGCAATCAGCCCCAGCATTTT.